Presented here are 26 T cell receptor beta chains from one specimen sequenced in a study of regulatory T cells in long-lasting Graves disease. Time point defined: newly diagnosed GD, antithyroid drugs for less than 3 months. RNA from PBMCs was the source of the TCR library. According to the study, TCR beta libraries were built with iRepertoire HTBI primers and CDR3-region Arm-PCR. MiXCR was run by TCRdb on the multiplex PCR reads, yielding one entry per CDR3 protein. The sample shows about 430,000 distinct CDR3 sequences, 15% of them seen only once. These records were also assigned to another study, of T cells in Graves' hyperthyroidism and ophthalmopathy.

The source was peripheral blood mononuclear cells (PBMCs), collected at new diagnosis, from a patient treated with antithyroid drugs. These receptors all come from a woman between 35 and 50 years old with Graves disease.

The V gene is TRBV13, the J gene TRBJ1-1; tentative D call: TRBD1 (6 bases). The germline V and J ends were trimmed by 5 bases and 7 bases, with 14 bases remaining between them. The CDR3 length is 13 residues. In germline, CDR1 is PRHDT, CDR2 FYEKMQ (reference sequence). The CDR3 DNA sequence: TGTGCCAGCAGCCCCTGGACAGAAGGTGAAGCTTTCTTT. This codes for CASSPWTEGEAFF.

This clonotype was recorded a few times. V is TRBV5-4 and J is TRBJ2-3; 7 nucleotides align to TRBD2. CDR1 and CDR2 from the germline V gene are SGHNT and YYREEE (reference sequence). The J segment lost 2 bases and the V segment lost 4 bases, leaving 7 bases of the junction unmatched. The CDR3 has 15 residues. CDR3 region: CASSPPSGNTDTQYF. CDR3 sequence (DNA): TGTGCCAGCAGCCCCCCTAGCGGAAACACAGATACGCAGTATTTT.

This clonotype was observed a few times. The chain employs TRBV7-9 and TRBJ1-3; no firm D call. The CDR3 spans 10 residues. V lost 10 bases, J lost 4 bases, and 5 bases lay in between. The germline CDR1 and CDR2 sequences are SEHNR and FQNEAQ (reference sequence). The CDR3 spells CATSGNTIYF. CDR3 coding DNA: TGTGCCACTTCCGGAAACACCATATATTTT.

This clonotype has a count of ten or more. V usage is TRBV29-1 and J usage is TRBJ2-5; D is unclear. CDR1 is SQVTM, CDR2 ANQGSEA, per germline. V was clipped by 2 bases and J by 3 bases, with 13 bases between them. This CDR3 has 14 residues. For the CDR3, the DNA is TGCAGCGTTGAAACAGAAGAGAGCGAAGAGACCCAGTACTTC. Amino acids: CSVETEESEETQYF.

This clonotype has ten or more counts. This sequence joins TRBV5-1 and TRBJ1-1, with 8 bases matching TRBD1. CDR1 is SGHRS, CDR2 YFSETQ, per germline. This CDR3 spans 15 amino acids. V gave up 0 bases and J gave up 0 bases; unmatched junction bases: 1. The CDR3 loop is CASSLGTGMNTEAFF. CDR3 nucleotide sequence: TGCGCCAGCAGCTTGGGGACAGGGATGAACACTGAAGCTTTCTTT.

The V and J genes are TRBV15 and TRBJ2-4; possibly TRBD1 or TRBD2 for D (6 bases each). Trimming pared 4 bases from V and 0 bases from J, leaving 22 bases between. In germline, CDR1 is LNHNV, CDR2 YYDKDF (reference sequence). CDR3 length: 19 amino acids. The CDR3 sequence is CATSTRWGANLLAKNIQYF. CDR3 DNA sequence: TGTGCCACCAGCACCCGATGGGGGGCGAATCTTCTAGCCAAAAACATTCAGTACTTC.

Points on this clonotype: With a much larger clone just one base away, this may be a read error. This CDR3 is CASSLGTGGGGELFF. The CDR3 DNA reads as TGTGCCAGCAGTTTAGGGACAGGGGGCGGCGGGGAGCTGTTTTTT. The chain recombines TRBV12-3 or TRBV12-4 with TRBJ2-2, with 11 bases aligning to TRBD1. With 1 base clipped from V and 7 bases from J, the junction kept 2 bases outside the gene matches. This CDR3 is 15 amino acids long.

This clonotype was seen ten or more times. This rearrangement joins TRBV12-3 or TRBV12-4 to TRBJ2-2, with 8 positions matching TRBD2. This CDR3 has 17 residues. With V trimmed by 5 bases and J by 7 bases, 15 bases remained unmatched. The CDR3 spells CASSPASGRGSGGELFF. The CDR3 nucleotides are TGTGCCAGCAGTCCTGCATCCGGGAGGGGGAGTGGCGGGGAGCTGTTTTTT.

This clonotype was picked up many times. This chain joins TRBV6-1 and TRBJ2-5, with TRBD2 matching over 12 bases. V lost 10 bases, J lost 7 bases, and 19 bases stayed unmatched. Germline lookup yields CDR1 MNHNS and CDR2 SASEGT. The CDR3 is 17 amino acids. In DNA, the CDR3 is TGTGCCACCCGGGAGAAGTGGCTAGCGGGAGGGCCGGGGACCCAGTACTTC. It specifies CATREKWLAGGPGTQYF.

This clonotype was seen at least ten times. This rearrangement joins TRBV7-9 to TRBJ2-4, with TRBD2 identical over 14 bases. This CDR3 is 17 amino acids long. With 5 bases clipped from V and 5 bases from J, the junction kept 8 bases outside the gene matches. The germline V gene encodes CDR1 SEHNR and CDR2 FQNEAQ (reference sequence). CDR3 residues: CASSPRLAGGLENIQYF. The CDR3 DNA sequence: TGTGCCAGCAGCCCGAGACTAGCGGGAGGGCTAGAAAACATTCAGTACTTC.

The chain recombines TRBV29-1 with TRBJ2-3; D possibly corresponds to TRBD1 (5 bases). Germline lookup yields CDR1 SQVTM and CDR2 ANQGSEA. V lost 5 bases and J 2 bases, leaving 11 bases between the germline ends. The CDR3 loop spans 13 amino acids. The CDR3 DNA reads TGCAGCGTTCTGGGGCAATACACAGATACGCAGTATTTT. Protein product: CSVLGQYTDTQYF.

This clonotype was detected a few times. The chain carries TRBV12-3 or TRBV12-4 and TRBJ1-2; tentatively, D is TRBD1 (5 bases). V was shortened by 1 base and J by 3 bases, with 9 bases between the two germline ends. CDR3 length equals 14 residues. This chain's CDR3 is CASSLGAGHYGYTF. The CDR3 coding sequence is TGTGCCAGCAGTTTAGGGGCAGGGCACTATGGCTACACCTTC.

This clonotype was counted many times. The rearrangement uses TRBV7-2 and TRBJ2-7, with a weak D call TRBD2 (5 bases). V was trimmed by 0 bases and J by 4 bases, leaving 13 bases between them. Germline V CDR1 and CDR2: SGHTA, FQGNSA. This CDR3 spans 15 amino acids. CDR3 residues: CASSLALARGYEQYF. CDR3 nucleotides: TGTGCCAGCAGCTTAGCGCTAGCCCGTGGATACGAGCAGTACTTC.

This clonotype was picked up a small number of times. The rearrangement uses TRBV19 and TRBJ1-5; D remains ambiguous. The CDR3 extends over 19 amino acids. Germline CDR1 reads LNHDA; CDR2 reads SQIVND (reference sequence). Trimming shortened V by 3 bases and J by 7 bases, and 28 bases separated the two germline ends. CDR3: CASSIFGSQVSRQRQPQHF. CDR3 bases: TGTGCCAGTAGTATCTTCGGGTCCCAAGTTTCTCGGCAGCGACAGCCCCAGCATTTT.

This clonotype has at least ten counts. The V gene is TRBV10-3, the J gene TRBJ1-1; 7 bases line up with TRBD1. Germline V CDR1 and CDR2: ENHRY, SYGVKD. CDR3 length: 16 residues. J gave up 0 bases and V 10 bases, and 14 bases lay outside the gene matches. CDR3 sequence reads: CATRLQTGTLNTEAFF. The CDR3, as DNA: TGTGCCACCCGGTTACAGACAGGGACGTTGAACACTGAAGCTTTCTTT.

The V gene is TRBV27, the J gene TRBJ1-2, with TRBD1 as a possible D gene (6 bases). The CDR3 has 13 amino acids. Germline V gene lookup returns CDR1 MNHEY and CDR2 SMNVEV (reference sequence). The V end lost 2 bases, the J end lost 6 bases, and 10 bases lay between the germline ends. Here the CDR3 reads CASSLSRGHGYTF. The DNA for the CDR3 is TGTGCCAGCAGTTTAAGCAGGGGACATGGCTACACCTTC.

This clonotype appeared a few times. One junction end does not reproduce the germline sequence, and a read error may be involved. V usage is TRBV6-4 and J usage is TRBJ1-6; no firm D call. Germline V gives CDR1 MRHNA, CDR2 SNTAGT. The length of the CDR3 is 14 residues. The CDR3 sequence is CASSYSPESSPLHF. The CDR3 nucleotides are TGTGCCAGCAGTTACTCTCCTGAAAGTTCACCCCTCCACTTT.

This clonotype was observed at least ten times. This chain joins TRBV28 and TRBJ1-2; tentatively, D is TRBD1 (6 bases). Germline-derived CDR1 and CDR2 are MDHEN and SYDVKM. The CDR3 consists of 14 residues. Trimming removed 3 bases from V and 8 bases from J, with 16 bases in between. The CDR3 here is CASSLSGAAWGYTF. As DNA, the CDR3 is TGTGCCAGCAGTTTGTCGGGGGCCGCCTGGGGCTACACCTTC.

This clonotype was recorded at least ten times. CDR3 residues: CASSPRQGPYNEQFF. CDR3 nucleotide sequence: TGTGCCAGCAGCCCACGACAGGGCCCCTACAATGAGCAGTTCTTC. The V and J genes are TRBV11-3 and TRBJ2-1; TRBD1 agrees at 7 bases. The CDR3 is 15 residues long. Germline V gene sequence: CDR1 SGHNT, CDR2 YENEEA. Trimming removed 5 bases from V and 2 bases from J; junction bases left unmatched: 6.

This clonotype was detected a few times. The DNA for the CDR3 is TGCGCCAGCAGCACCGTCGGAAACACTGAAGCTTTCTTT. It yields the protein CASSTVGNTEAFF. The V and J genes are TRBV5-1 and TRBJ1-1; D call uncertain. Germline V gene data show CDR1 as SGHRS and CDR2 as YFSETQ. Trimming cost V 4 bases and J 2 bases, with 9 bases left between them. This CDR3 region has 13 residues. The full variable domain, its missing parts supplied by reference TRBV5-1 and TRBJ1-1, is KAGVTQTPRYLIKTRGQQVTLSCSPISGHRSVSWYQQTPGQGLQFLFEYFSETQRNKGNFPGRFSGRQFSNSRSEMNVSTLELGDSALYLCASSTVGNTEAFFGQGTRLTVV.

The V gene is TRBV19, the J gene TRBJ2-1, with 8 bases fitting TRBD2. Unmatched junction bases numbered 9, after V lost 3 bases and J lost 14 bases. The CDR3 is 13 residues long. Germline CDR1 reads LNHDA; CDR2 reads SQIVND (reference sequence). CDR3 region: CASSISGPGGEFF. The CDR3 DNA sequence: TGTGCCAGTAGTATCTCAGGCCCGGGAGGGGAGTTCTTC.

This clonotype was observed many times. The chain is built from TRBV10-3 and TRBJ1-6; the D is unclear. Looked up from germline, CDR1 is ENHRY and CDR2 is SYGVKD. The CDR3 runs 15 residues. Trimming cost V 0 bases and J 8 bases, with 11 bases left between them. Written as DNA, the CDR3 is TGTGCCATCAGTGAGTCAGGGTGGTACGATTCACCCCTCCACTTT. The encoded protein is CAISESGWYDSPLHF.

This clonotype was found a few times. This chain uses TRBV19 with TRBJ2-2; D might be TRBD1 (8 bases). Looked up from germline, CDR1 is LNHDA and CDR2 is SQIVND (reference sequence). The CDR3 extends over 17 amino acids. V lost 5 bases and J lost 2, with 18 bases in between. This CDR3 reads CASSPGAGTGNTGELFF. CDR3 DNA: TGTGCCAGTAGTCCCGGAGCGGGGACAGGAAACACCGGGGAGCTGTTTTTT.

In its sample, this clonotype was seen many times. The rearrangement joins TRBV12-3 or TRBV12-4 to TRBJ1-1, with D hard to call. CDR3 length: 13 residues. V was shortened by 6 bases and J by 2 bases, with 10 bases between the two germline ends. CDR3 sequence: CASSGVANTEAFF. The CDR3 DNA reads as TGTGCCAGCAGCGGTGTGGCCAACACTGAAGCTTTCTTT.

This clonotype was seen repeatedly, ten times or more. The chain links TRBV11-2 to TRBJ2-1; D is perhaps TRBD1 (5 bases). Trimming removed 0 bases from V and 1 base from J, with 13 bases in between. From germline, CDR1 is SGHAT and CDR2 FQNNGV. The CDR3 runs 17 residues. The DNA of the CDR3 is TGTGCCAGCAGCTTAGACAGGGTGGCGGCTTCCTACAATGAGCAGTTCTTC. It yields the protein CASSLDRVAASYNEQFF.

The V and J genes are TRBV20-1 and TRBJ2-3; D unresolved. Germline V gene data show CDR1 as DFQATT and CDR2 as SNEGSKA (reference sequence). The ends were cut back, 0 bases at V and 3 bases at J, with 7 bases in the middle. This CDR3 has 13 residues. CDR3 DNA sequence: TGCAGTGCTAGAGATGGGGTAACAGATACGCAGTATTTT. Translated: CSARDGVTDTQYF.